This TCR beta chain emerged from a study of persistence of HIV-infected CD4 T cells. Study summary: A median of 8 years of suppressive ART preceded sampling.

The immunoSEQ assay was version 4, run in survey mode. Profiling relied on immunoSEQ multiplex PCR, and the TCRdb table lists in-frame clones only, not all of them. The sample shows roughly 13,000 clones, over 65% of them seen only once. On this clone itself: Antigen unknown.

The stimulus was an HIV-1 Gag 15-mer peptide pool, around 1.1 ug/peptide/mL. Responding CD4+ T cells were sorted by upregulation of both CD40 ligand and CD69. Adults with HIV-1 started suppressive ART while chronically infected. For at least 4 years, plasma HIV-1 RNA was undetectable (<50 copies/mL). CD8-depleted PBMCs were stimulated about 20 hours with anti-CD28/CD49d costimulation, CD40-blocking antibody and enfuvirtide. The material was CD4+ T cells sorted from PBMCs after roughly 17-hour stimulation, obtained from a patient who received antiretroviral therapy. This receptor was obtained from an adult man with HIV who was CMV-seropositive.

The CDR3 DNA is TGCGCCAGCAGCCAAGATAAATGGGGGGCACGAGTATACAATGAGCAGTTCTTC. Its protein product is CASSQDKWGARVYNEQFF. The gene calls are TRBV4-3 and TRBJ2-1, with D possibly called TRBD1 or TRBD2 (6 bases each). The CDR3 is 18 residues long. The germline V and J ends were trimmed by 0 bases and 4 bases, with 19 bases remaining between them. Germline V gives CDR1 LGHNA, CDR2 YSLEER.